These 4 T cell receptor beta chains were sequenced from one sample in a study of Graves' ophthalmopathy and Graves' hyperthyroidism. The authors amplified TCR beta CDR3 regions, and they did so from RNA transcripts for repertoire sequencing. The authors performed first-round RT-PCR with HTBI primers and then a second-round multiplex PCR. TCRdb ran MiXCR on the multiplex PCR reads and lists one entry per CDR3 protein. Here the sample spans about 660,000 distinct CDR3 sequences, about two fifths being singletons. Input material: peripheral blood. The receptors stem from an adult man with Graves' ophthalmopathy.

To note about this clonotype: A much larger clone differs from this one at a single base, so this may be a read error. The chain carries TRBV25-1 and TRBJ2-7; 8 positions match TRBD1. V shed 5 bases and J 5 bases; nucleotides not matched to a gene: 11. Germline assignment: CDR1 MGHDK and CDR2 SYGVNS. This CDR3 is 15 amino acids long. The CDR3 loop is CASSKFRTGFHEQYF. The CDR3 DNA follows: TGTGCCAGCAGTAAATTCCGGACAGGGTTCCACGAGCAGTACTTC.

The chain links TRBV12-5 to TRBJ1-1; no reliable D call. This CDR3 region has 18 residues. Looked up from germline, CDR1 is LGHNT and CDR2 is FRNRAP. CDR3 DNA sequence: TGTGCCAGCAGTCTAGGATTTGGACGGCCCCGATTAAACACTGAAGCTTTCTTT. This sequence encodes CASSLGFGRPRLNTEAFF.

The rearrangement links TRBV7-6 to TRBJ2-7; 9 nucleotides agree with TRBD1. This CDR3 has 16 residues. Germline CDR1 reads SGHVS; CDR2 reads FNYEAQ. V was pared by 1 base and J by 0 bases, with 4 bases of the junction left unmatched. CDR3 nucleotide sequence: TGTGCCAGCAGCTTAGGGACAGGGGACTCCTCCTACGAGCAGTACTTC. Translating it yields CASSLGTGDSSYEQYF.

The genes are TRBV29-1 and TRBJ1-1; 7 bases map to TRBD1. CDR1 is SQVTM, CDR2 ANQGSEA, per germline. CDR3 size: 13 residues. J gave up 0 bases and V 8 bases, and 6 bases lay outside the gene matches. The CDR3 nucleotides read TGCAGCTTAGATAGGGGGCTGAACACTGAAGCTTTCTTT. Its translation is CSLDRGLNTEAFF.